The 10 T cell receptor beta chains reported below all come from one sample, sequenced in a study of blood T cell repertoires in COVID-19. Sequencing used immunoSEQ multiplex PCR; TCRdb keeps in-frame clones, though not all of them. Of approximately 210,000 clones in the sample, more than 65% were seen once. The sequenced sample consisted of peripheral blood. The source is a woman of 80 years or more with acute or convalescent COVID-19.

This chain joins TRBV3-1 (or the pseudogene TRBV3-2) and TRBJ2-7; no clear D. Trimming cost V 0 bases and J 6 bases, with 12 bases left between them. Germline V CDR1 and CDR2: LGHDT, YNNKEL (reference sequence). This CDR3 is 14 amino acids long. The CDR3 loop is CASSQDPISGEQYF. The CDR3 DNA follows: TGTGCCAGCAGCCAAGATCCGATATCGGGCGAGCAGTACTTC.

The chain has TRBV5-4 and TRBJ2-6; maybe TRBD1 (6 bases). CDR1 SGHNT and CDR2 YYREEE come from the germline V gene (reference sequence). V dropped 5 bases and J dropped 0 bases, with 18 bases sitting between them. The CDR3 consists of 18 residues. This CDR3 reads CASSPPEQGVSGANVLTF. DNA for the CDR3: TGTGCCAGCAGTCCCCCCGAACAGGGTGTCTCTGGGGCCAACGTCCTGACTTTC.

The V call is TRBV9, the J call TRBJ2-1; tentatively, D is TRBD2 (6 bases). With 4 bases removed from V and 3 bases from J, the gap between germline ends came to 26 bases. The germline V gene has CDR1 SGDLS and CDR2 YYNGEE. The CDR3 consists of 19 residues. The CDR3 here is CASSFEVVGGTDFYNEQFF. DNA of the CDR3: TGTGCCAGCAGCTTTGAGGTTGTCGGCGGGACCGACTTCTACAATGAGCAGTTCTTC.

The CDR3 sequence is CASNVRGNTIYF. The CDR3 DNA follows: TGTGCCAGCAATGTGAGGGGAAACACCATATATTTT. The J gene is TRBJ1-3, the V gene TRBV2; D is ambiguous. The germline CDR1 and CDR2 sequences are SNHLY and FYNNEI. V lost 7 bases, J lost 4 bases, and 8 bases lay in between. The CDR3 is 12 amino acids.

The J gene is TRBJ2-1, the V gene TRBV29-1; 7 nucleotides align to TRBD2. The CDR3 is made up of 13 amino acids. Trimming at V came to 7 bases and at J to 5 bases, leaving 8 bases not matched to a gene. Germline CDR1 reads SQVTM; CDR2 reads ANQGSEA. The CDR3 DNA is TGCAGCGCCGGGACTACCTACAACAATGAGCAGTTCTTC. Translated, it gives CSAGTTYNNEQFF.

In DNA, the CDR3 is TGTGCCAGCAGCTTCAGGACAGGGTCAGCGGGGGGAACAGATACGCAGTATTTT. It translates to CASSFRTGSAGGTDTQYF. V is TRBV7-2 and J is TRBJ2-3, with D maybe TRBD2 (9 bases). Looked up from germline, CDR1 is SGHTA and CDR2 is FQGNSA. The V gene lost 3 bases and the J gene lost 3 bases, with 22 bases spanning the gap. The CDR3 consists of 18 residues.

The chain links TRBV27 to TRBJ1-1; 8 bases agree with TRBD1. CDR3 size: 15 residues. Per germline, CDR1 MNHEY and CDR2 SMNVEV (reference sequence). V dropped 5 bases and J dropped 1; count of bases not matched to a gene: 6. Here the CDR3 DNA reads TGTGCCAGCAGTAAACGGACAGGGACGAACACTGAAGCTTTCTTT. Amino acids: CASSKRTGTNTEAFF.

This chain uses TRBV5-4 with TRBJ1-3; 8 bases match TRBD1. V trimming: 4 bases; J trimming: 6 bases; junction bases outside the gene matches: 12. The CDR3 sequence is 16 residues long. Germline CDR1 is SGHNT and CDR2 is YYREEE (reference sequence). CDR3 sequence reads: CASSPSPGGPSNTIYF. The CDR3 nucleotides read TGTGCCAGCAGCCCATCGCCAGGGGGCCCTTCAAACACCATATATTTT. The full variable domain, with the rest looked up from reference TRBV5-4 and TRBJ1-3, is ETGVTQSPTHLIKTRGQQVTLRCSSQSGHNTVSWYQQALGQGPQFIFQYYREEENGRGNFPPRFSGLQFPNYSSELNVNALELDDSALYLCASSPSPGGPSNTIYFGEGSWLTVV.

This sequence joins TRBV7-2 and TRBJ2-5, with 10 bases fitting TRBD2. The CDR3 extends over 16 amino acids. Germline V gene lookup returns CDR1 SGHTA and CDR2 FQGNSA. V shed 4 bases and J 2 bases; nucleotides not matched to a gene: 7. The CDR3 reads CASSSLAGASQETQYF. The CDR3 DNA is TGTGCCAGCAGCTCCCTAGCGGGGGCCTCGCAAGAGACCCAGTACTTC.

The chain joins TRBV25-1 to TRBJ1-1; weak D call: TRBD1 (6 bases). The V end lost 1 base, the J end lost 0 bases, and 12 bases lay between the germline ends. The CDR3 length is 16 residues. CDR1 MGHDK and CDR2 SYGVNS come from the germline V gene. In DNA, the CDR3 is TGTGCCAGCAGTGAATCAGGGGCTAGAATGAACACTGAAGCTTTCTTT. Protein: CASSESGARMNTEAFF.